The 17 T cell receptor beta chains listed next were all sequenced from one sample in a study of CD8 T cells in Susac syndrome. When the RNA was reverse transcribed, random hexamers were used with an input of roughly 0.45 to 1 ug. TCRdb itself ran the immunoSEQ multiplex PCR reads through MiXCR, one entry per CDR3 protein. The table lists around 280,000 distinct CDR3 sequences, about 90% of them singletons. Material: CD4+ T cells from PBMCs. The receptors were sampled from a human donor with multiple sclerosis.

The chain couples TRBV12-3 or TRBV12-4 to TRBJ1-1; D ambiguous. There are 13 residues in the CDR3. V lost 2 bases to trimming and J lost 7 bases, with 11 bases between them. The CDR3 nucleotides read TGTGCCAGCAGTTTACTACAGATAGATGAAGCTTTCTTT. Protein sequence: CASSLLQIDEAFF.

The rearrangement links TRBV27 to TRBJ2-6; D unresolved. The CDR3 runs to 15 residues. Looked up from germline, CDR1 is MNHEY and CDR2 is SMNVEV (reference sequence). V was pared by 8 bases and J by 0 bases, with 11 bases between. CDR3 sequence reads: CASLREDSGANVLTF. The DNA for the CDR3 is TGTGCCAGCCTCCGAGAAGACTCTGGGGCCAACGTCCTGACTTTC.

CDR3 loop: CAWSLQYEQYF. CDR3 DNA sequence: TGTGCCTGGAGTCTCCAATACGAGCAGTACTTC. The chain is built from TRBV30 and TRBJ2-7; D not certain. Germline V gene sequence: CDR1 GTSNPN, CDR2 SVGIG (reference sequence). The CDR3 consists of 11 residues. Trimming pared 2 bases from V and 4 bases from J, leaving 6 bases between.

The CDR3 sequence: CASSVGPGRSEQYF. The DNA of the CDR3 is TGTGCCAGCAGCGTAGGGCCAGGGCGAAGCGAGCAGTACTTC. The V gene is TRBV9, the J gene TRBJ2-7; TRBD1 is a possible D gene (5 bases). Trimming cost V 0 bases and J 6 bases, with 13 bases left between them. Germline values: CDR1 SGDLS, CDR2 YYNGEE. The CDR3 consists of 14 residues.

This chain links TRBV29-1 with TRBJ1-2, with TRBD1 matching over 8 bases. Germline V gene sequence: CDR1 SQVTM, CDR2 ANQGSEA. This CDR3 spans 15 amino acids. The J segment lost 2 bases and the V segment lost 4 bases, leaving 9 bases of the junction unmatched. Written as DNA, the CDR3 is TGCAGCGTTGGCAGGGGGCTAAGTGGAAACTATGGCTACACCTTC. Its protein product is CSVGRGLSGNYGYTF. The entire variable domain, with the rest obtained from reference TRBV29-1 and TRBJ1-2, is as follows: SAVISQKPSRDICQRGTSLTIQCQVDSQVTMMFWYRQQPGQSLTLIATANQGSEATYESGFVIDKFPISRPNLTFSTLTVSNMSPEDSSIYLCSVGRGLSGNYGYTFGSGTRLTVV.

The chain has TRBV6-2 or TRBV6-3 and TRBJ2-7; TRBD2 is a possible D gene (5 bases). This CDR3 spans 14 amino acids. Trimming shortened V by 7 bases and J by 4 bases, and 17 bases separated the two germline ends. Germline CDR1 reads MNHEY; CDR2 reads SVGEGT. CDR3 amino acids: CASKRTGSQYEQYF. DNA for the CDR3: TGTGCCAGCAAAAGGACGGGGAGTCAGTACGAGCAGTACTTC.

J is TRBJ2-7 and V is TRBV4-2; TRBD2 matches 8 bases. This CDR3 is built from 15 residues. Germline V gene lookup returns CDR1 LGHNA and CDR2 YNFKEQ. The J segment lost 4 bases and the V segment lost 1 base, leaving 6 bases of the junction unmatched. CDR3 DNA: TGTGCCAGCAGCCAAGCGGGTAGCGGGGAGTACGAGCAGTACTTC. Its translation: CASSQAGSGEYEQYF.

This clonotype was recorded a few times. In nucleotides, the CDR3 is TGTGCCAGCGGTCGGGACAGAGGCACAGATACGCAGTATTTT. It yields the protein CASGRDRGTDTQYF. This sequence joins TRBV2 and TRBJ2-3; 7 bases fit TRBD1. V gave up 8 bases and J gave up 1 base; unmatched junction bases: 6. Germline V gene sequence: CDR1 SNHLY, CDR2 FYNNEI. This CDR3 comprises 14 residues.

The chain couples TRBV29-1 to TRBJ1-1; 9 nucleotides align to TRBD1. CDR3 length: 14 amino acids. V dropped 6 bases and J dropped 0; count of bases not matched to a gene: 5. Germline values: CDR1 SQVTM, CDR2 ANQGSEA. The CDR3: CSVGDRGLNTEAFF. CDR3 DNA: TGCAGCGTGGGAGACAGGGGGTTGAACACTGAAGCTTTCTTT.

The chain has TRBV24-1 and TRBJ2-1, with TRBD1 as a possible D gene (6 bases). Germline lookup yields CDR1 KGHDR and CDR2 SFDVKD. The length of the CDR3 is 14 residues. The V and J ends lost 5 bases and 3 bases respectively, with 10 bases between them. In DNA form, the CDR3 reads TGTGCCACCAGTGCCCGGGACAACTACAATGAGCAGTTCTTC. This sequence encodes CATSARDNYNEQFF.

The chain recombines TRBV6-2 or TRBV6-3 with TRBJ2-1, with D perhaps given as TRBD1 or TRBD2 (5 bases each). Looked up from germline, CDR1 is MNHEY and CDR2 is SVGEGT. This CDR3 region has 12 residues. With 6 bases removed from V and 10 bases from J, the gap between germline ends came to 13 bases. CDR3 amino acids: CASSPPGREQFF. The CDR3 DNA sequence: TGTGCCAGCAGCCCCCCGGGGCGAGAGCAGTTCTTC.

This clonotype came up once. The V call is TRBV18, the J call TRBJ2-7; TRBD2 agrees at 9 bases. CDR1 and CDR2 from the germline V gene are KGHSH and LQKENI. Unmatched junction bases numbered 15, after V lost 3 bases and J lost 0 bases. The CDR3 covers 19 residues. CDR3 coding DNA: TGTGCCAGCTCACCCGACGAAGGCGGGAGGGCCCCTAACTCCTACGAGCAGTACTTC. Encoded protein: CASSPDEGGRAPNSYEQYF.

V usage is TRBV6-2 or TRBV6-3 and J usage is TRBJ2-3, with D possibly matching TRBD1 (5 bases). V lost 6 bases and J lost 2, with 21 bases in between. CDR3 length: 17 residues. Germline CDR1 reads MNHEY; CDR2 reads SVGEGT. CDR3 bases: TGTGCCAGCAGCACCCCCTCCGGCAGGGCGCTCACAGATACGCAGTATTTT. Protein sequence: CASSTPSGRALTDTQYF.

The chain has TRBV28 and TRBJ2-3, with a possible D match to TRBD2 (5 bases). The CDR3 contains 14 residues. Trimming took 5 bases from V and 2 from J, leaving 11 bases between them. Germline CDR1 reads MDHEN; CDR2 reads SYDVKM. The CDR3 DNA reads TGTGCCAGCAGTATGACTACCACCACAGATACGCAGTATTTT. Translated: CASSMTTTTDTQYF.

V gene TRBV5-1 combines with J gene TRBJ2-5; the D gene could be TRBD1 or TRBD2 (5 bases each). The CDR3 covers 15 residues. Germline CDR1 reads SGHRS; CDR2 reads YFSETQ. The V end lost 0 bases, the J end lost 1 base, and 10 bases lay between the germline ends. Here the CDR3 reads CASSLAPGTQETQYF. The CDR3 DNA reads TGCGCCAGCAGCTTGGCCCCAGGGACCCAAGAGACCCAGTACTTC.

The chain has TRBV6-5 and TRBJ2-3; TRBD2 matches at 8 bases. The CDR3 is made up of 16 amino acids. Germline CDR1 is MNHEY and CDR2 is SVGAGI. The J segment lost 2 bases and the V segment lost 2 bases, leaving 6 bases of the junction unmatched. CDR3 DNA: TGTGCCAGCAGTTACGGTCAGCGGGGGCTCACAGATACGCAGTATTTT. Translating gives CASSYGQRGLTDTQYF.

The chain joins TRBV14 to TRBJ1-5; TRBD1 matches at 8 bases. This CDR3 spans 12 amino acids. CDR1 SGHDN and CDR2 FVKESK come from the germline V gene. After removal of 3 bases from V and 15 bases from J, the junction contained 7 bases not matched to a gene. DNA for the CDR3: TGTGCCAGCAGCCAGGTACAGGGGGAGCTGCATTTT. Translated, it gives CASSQVQGELHF.